This entry concerns a single T cell receptor (beta chain). The sample is drawn from a study of blood T cell repertoires in COVID-19. Study-wide context: Samples came from the United States, Italy and Spain, spanning acute and convalescent COVID-19. T cells, B-cell-depleted T cells, or PBMCs provided the cDNA or gDNA that served as material.

J was trimmed by 3 bases and V by 8 bases; bases with no gene match: 10. Germline CDR1 and CDR2: LGHDT and YNNKEL (reference sequence). The CDR3 consists of 16 residues. The data were produced by immunoSEQ multiplex PCR, yet TCRdb's version contains in-frame clones alone and is incomplete. The top ten clones hold around 0.81% of a sample with roughly 120,000 clones, 80% to 90% of them seen once. This TCR was sampled from a woman in her forties or fifties with active or convalescent COVID-19. The rearrangement joins TRBV3-1 (or the pseudogene TRBV3-2) to TRBJ2-2, with 9 bases identical to TRBD1. Sequenced material: peripheral blood. CDR3 region: CASGKTGGAHTGELFF. The CDR3 nucleotides read TGTGCCAGCGGAAAAACAGGGGGCGCGCACACCGGGGAGCTGTTTTTT.